This T cell receptor beta chain was recorded in a study of cytomegalovirus exposure and HLA in healthy donors. This clone was counted between two and nine times. In the PCR, 60 Vbeta and 13 Jbeta primers were used. TCRdb's copy holds only in-frame clones and misses some; the assay was immunoSEQ multiplex PCR. The sample has under 200,000 clones, about four fifths seen once. Germline assignment: CDR1 MNHNS and CDR2 SASEGT. The V and J ends lost 8 bases and 4 bases respectively, with 20 bases between them. The CDR3 sequence is 15 residues long. The sample was PBMCs. The chain is built from TRBV6-1 and TRBJ1-1; D gene uncertain. This TCR was sampled from a male donor in good health and CMV-seropositive. Written as DNA, the CDR3 is TGTGCCAGCTCCCCCGGTGAGGGCGCGGGCACTGAAGCTTTCTTT. Amino acids: CASSPGEGAGTEAFF.